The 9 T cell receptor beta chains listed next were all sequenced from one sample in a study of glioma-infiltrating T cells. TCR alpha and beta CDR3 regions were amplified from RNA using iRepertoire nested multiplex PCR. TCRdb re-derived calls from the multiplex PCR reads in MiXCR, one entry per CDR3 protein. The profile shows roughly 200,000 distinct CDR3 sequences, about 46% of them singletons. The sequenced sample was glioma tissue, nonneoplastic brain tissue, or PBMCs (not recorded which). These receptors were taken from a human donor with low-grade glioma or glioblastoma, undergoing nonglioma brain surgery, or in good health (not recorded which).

The CDR3 reads CSASGGLAGPNEQFF. The DNA for the CDR3 is TGCAGTGCTAGCGGGGGACTAGCGGGACCCAATGAGCAGTTCTTC. The chain links TRBV20-1 to TRBJ2-1; TRBD2 agrees at 13 bases. Germline CDR1 and CDR2: DFQATT and SNEGSKA (reference sequence). V lost 3 bases to trimming and J lost 6 bases; unmatched junction nucleotides: 5. The CDR3 runs 15 residues.

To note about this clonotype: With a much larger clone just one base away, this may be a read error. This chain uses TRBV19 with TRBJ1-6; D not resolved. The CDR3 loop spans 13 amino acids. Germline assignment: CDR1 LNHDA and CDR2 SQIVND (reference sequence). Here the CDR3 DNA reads TGTGCCAGTAGTATCGCGGTGAATTCACCCCTCCAATTT. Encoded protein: CASSIAVNSPLQF.

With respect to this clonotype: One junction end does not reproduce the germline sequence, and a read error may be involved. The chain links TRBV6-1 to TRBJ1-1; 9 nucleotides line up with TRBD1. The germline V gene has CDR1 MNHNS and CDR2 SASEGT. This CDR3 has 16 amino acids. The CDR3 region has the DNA TGTGCCATCAGTGCGGCCGGGACAGGGATGAACAATGAAGCTTTCTTT. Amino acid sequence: CAISAAGTGMNNEAFF.

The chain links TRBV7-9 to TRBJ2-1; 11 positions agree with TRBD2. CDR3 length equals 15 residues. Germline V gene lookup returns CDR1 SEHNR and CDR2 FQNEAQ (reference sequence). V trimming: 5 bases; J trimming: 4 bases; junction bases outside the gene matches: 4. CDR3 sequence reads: CASSVGTSGYNEQFF. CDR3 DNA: TGTGCCAGCAGCGTCGGGACTAGCGGATACAATGAGCAGTTCTTC.

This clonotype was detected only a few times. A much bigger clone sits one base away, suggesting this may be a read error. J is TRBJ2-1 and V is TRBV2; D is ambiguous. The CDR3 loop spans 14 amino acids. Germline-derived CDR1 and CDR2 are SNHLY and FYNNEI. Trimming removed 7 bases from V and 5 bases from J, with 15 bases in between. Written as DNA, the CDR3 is TGTGCCAGCATCCCTAGTAGATTCAACAATGAGCAGTTCTTC. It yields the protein CASIPSRFNNEQFF.

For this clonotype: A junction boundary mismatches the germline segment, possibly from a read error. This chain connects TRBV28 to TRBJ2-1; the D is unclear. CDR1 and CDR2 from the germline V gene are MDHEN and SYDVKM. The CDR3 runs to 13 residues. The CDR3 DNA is TGCGCCAGCAGTTACTCCAATCTGAATGAGCAGTTCTTC. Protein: CASSYSNLNEQFF. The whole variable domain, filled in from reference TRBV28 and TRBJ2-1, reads DVKVTQSSRYLVKRTGEKVFLECVQDMDHENMFWYRQDPGLGLRLIYFSYDVKMKEKGDIPEGYSVSREKKERFSLILESASTNQTSMYLCASSYSNLNEQFFGPGTRLTVL.

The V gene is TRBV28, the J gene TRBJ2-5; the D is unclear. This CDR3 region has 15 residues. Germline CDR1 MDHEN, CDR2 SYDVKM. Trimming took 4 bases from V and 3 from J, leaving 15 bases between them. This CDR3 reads CASSSSVAGEETQYF. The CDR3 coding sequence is TGTGCCAGCAGTTCCTCCGTAGCTGGAGAAGAGACCCAGTACTTC.

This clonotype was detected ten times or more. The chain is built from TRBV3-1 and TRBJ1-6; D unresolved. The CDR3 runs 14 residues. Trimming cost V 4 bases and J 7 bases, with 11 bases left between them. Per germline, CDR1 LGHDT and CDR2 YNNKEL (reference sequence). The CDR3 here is CASSRDGNNSPLHF. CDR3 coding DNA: TGTGCCAGCAGCCGCGACGGAAACAATTCACCCCTCCACTTT.

The CDR3 loop is CSVVTGNGNQPQHF. The CDR3 DNA follows: TGCAGCGTTGTGACCGGGAATGGGAATCAGCCCCAGCATTTT. The chain combines TRBV29-1 with TRBJ1-5; D is uncertain. Between the trimmed V and J ends, which lost 4 bases and 4 bases, there was a span of 14 bases. Germline assignment: CDR1 SQVTM and CDR2 ANQGSEA. This CDR3 spans 14 amino acids.